Many counts were recorded for the clone carrying this T cell receptor (beta chain). Its antigen remains unknown. The CDR3 has 18 residues. The junction had 7 bases not matched to a gene; V was cut back by 1 base and J by 4 bases. The germline gives CDR1 SGHAT, CDR2 FQNNGV. This record belongs to a study of T cells in Graves' hyperthyroidism and ophthalmopathy. About the study: Peripheral blood sampling occurred at initial diagnosis, before any treatment. Study-level points and caveats: Ophthalmopathy was distinguished from stable hyperthyroidism by 13 V-J signatures.

Lactation, pregnancy, other autoimmune disease or uncontrolled infection excluded patients. TCR beta CDR3 region amplification was performed from RNA transcripts. The TCR CDR3 first-round RT-PCR relied on the HTBI primer set. TCRdb called the multiplex PCR reads again in MiXCR, with one record for every CDR3 protein. The sample includes approximately 640,000 distinct CDR3 sequences, approximately 15% of them seen just once. The sequence came from a man aged 45-65 years with Graves' hyperthyroidism. The sequenced sample consisted of blood. The rearrangement uses TRBV11-2 and TRBJ2-2; the match to TRBD2 covers 12 bases. In DNA, the CDR3 is TGTGCCAGCAGCTTAGGGACTAGCGGGACCGAGAGCACCGGGGAGCTGTTTTTT. Amino acid sequence: CASSLGTSGTESTGELFF.